This record looks at one T cell receptor (beta chain) sequence and its context. Antigen specificity is unknown. The data were taken from a study of cytomegalovirus exposure and HLA in healthy donors. On the study more broadly: A prior study identified just under 120 million unique TCR beta sequences from 200 million or so T cells. Findings and limits, study-wide: TCR beta chain V- and J-gene trimming was linked, in a later analysis, to a missense variant in DCLRE1C.

Germline lookup yields CDR1 LNHDA and CDR2 SQIVND (reference sequence). The CDR3 covers 15 residues. The junction had 3 bases not matched to a gene; V was cut back by 4 bases and J by 4 bases. The PCR employed 60 Vbeta primers together with 13 Jbeta primers. The protocol was immunoSEQ multiplex PCR, while the TCRdb copy is restricted to in-frame clones and leaves out a portion. The data hold some 120,000 clones, with roughly three quarters observed a single time. The source material was PBMCs. This chain uses TRBV19 with TRBJ2-4; 11 nucleotides align to TRBD1. The sequence came from a young man in good health and CMV-seronegative. This chain's CDR3 is CASSTGTGGKNIQYF. The CDR3 DNA sequence: TGTGCCAGTAGTACCGGGACAGGGGGGAAAAACATTCAGTACTTC.